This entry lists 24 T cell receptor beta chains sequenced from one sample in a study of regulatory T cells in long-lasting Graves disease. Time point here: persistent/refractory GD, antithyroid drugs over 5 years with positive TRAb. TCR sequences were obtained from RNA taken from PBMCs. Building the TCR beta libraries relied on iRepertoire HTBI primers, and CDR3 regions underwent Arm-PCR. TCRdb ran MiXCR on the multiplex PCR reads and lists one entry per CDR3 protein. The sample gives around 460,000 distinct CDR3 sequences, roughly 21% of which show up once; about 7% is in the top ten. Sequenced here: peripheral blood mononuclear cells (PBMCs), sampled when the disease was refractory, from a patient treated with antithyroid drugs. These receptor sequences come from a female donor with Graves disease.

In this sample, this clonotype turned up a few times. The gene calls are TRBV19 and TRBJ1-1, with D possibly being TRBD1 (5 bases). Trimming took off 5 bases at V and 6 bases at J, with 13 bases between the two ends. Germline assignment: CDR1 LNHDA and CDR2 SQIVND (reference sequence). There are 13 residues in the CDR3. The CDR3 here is CASSPDSGSEAFF. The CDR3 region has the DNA TGTGCCAGTAGTCCTGACAGTGGTTCTGAAGCTTTCTTT.

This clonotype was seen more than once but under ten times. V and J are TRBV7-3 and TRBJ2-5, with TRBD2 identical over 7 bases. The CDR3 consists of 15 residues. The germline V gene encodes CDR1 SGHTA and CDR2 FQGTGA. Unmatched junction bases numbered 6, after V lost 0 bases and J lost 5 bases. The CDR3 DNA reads TGTGCCAGCAGCTTAACGGGGGGGGGGTCGGAGACCCAGTACTTC. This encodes CASSLTGGGSETQYF.

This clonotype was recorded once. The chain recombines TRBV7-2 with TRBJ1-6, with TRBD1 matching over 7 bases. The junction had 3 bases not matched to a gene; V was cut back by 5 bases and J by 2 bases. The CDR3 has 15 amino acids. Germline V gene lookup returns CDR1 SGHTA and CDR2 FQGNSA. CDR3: CASSVGQAYNSPLHF. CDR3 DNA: TGTGCCAGCAGCGTAGGACAGGCCTATAATTCACCCCTCCACTTT.

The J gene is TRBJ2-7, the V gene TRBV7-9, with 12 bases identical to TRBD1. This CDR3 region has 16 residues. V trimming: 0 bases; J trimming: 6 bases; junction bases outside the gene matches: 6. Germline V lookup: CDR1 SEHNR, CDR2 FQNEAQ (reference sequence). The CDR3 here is CASSLAVGTGGGEQYF. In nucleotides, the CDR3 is TGTGCCAGCAGCTTAGCCGTCGGGACAGGGGGCGGCGAGCAGTACTTC.

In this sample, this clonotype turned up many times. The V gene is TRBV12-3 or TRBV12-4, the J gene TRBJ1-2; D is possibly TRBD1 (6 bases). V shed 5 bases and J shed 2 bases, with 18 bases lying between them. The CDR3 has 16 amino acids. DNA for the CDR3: TGTGCCAGCAGTCACAATACAGGGAGAGGGAACTATGGCTACACCTTC. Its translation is CASSHNTGRGNYGYTF.

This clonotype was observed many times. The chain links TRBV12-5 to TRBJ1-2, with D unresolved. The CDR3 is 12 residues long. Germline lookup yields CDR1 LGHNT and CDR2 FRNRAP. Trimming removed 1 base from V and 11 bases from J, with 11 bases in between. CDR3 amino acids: CASGLALRRYTF. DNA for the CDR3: TGTGCTAGTGGTTTGGCCCTCCGCCGTTACACCTTC.

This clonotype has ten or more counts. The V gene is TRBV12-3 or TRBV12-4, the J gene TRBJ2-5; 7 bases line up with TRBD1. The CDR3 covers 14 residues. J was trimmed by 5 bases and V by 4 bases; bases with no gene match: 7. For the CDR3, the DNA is TGTGCCAGCAGTTCCTACAGGGGTGGGGAGACCCAGTACTTC. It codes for CASSSYRGGETQYF.

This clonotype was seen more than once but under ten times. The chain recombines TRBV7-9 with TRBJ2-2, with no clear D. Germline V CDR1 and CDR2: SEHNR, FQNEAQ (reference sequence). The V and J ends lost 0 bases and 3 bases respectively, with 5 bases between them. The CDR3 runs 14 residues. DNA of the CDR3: TGTGCCAGCAGCTTAGCCGCGTACACCGGGGAGCTGTTTTTT. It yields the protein CASSLAAYTGELFF.

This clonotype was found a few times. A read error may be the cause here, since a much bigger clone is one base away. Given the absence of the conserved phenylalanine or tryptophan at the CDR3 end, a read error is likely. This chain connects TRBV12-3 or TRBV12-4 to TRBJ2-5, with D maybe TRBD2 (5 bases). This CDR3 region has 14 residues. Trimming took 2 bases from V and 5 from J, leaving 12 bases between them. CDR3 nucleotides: TGTGCCAGCAGTTTATTGGGAGAACGGGAGACCCAGTACCTC. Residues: CASSLLGERETQYL.

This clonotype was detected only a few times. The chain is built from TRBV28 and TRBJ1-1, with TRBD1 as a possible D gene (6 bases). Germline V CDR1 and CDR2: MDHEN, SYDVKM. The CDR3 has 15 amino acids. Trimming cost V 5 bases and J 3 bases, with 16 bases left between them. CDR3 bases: TGTGCCAGCAGTCCCCCCCCAGGGGTCGACACTGAAGCTTTCTTT. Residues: CASSPPPGVDTEAFF.

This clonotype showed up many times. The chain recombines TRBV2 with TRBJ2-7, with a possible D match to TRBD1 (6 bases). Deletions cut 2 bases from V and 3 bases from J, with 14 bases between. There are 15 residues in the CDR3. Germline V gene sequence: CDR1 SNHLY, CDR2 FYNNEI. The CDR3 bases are TGTGCCAGCAGTGAACGGCCAGGGGAACTCTACGAGCAGTACTTC. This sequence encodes CASSERPGELYEQYF.

CDR3 bases: TGTGCTAGTGGTTTGGTCTCGGCAGGGGGCGATGAGCAGTTCTTC. Amino acid sequence: CASGLVSAGGDEQFF. The rearrangement links TRBV12-5 to TRBJ2-1; 8 bases are a match to TRBD1. The CDR3 totals 15 residues. V lost 0 bases to trimming and J lost 8 bases; unmatched junction nucleotides: 6. From germline, CDR1 is LGHNT and CDR2 FRNRAP.

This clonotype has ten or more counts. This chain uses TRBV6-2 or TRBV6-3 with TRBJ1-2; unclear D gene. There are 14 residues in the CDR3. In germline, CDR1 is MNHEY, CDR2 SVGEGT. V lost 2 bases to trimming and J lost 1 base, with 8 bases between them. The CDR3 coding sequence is TGTGCCAGCAGTTACCAGACTGATAACTATGGCTACACCTTC. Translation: CASSYQTDNYGYTF.

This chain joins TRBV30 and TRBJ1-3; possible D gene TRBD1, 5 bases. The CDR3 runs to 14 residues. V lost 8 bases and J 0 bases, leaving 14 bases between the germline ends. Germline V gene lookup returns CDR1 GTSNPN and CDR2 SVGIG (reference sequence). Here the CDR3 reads CARWEGRSGNTIYF. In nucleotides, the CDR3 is TGTGCCCGGTGGGAGGGACGCTCTGGAAACACCATATATTTT.

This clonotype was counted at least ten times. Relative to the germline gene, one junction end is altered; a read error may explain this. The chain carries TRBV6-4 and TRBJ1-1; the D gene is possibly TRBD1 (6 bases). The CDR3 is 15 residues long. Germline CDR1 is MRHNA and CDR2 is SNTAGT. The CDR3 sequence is CASSYSIRGVSEAFF. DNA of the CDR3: TGTGCCAGCAGTTACTCGATCAGGGGAGTCTCTGAAGCTTTCTTT.

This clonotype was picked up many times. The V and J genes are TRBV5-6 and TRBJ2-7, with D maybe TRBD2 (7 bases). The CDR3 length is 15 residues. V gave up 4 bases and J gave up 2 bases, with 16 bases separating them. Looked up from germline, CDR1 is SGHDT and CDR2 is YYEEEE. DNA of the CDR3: TGTGCCAGCAGCCTGGGAGGGGGAATAGCCTACGAGCAGTACTTC. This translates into CASSLGGGIAYEQYF.

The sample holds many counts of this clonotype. The CDR3 region has the DNA TGCAGTGCTAGGTCCCCGGGACACCACCAAGAGACCCAGTACTTC. The encoded protein is CSARSPGHHQETQYF. This sequence joins TRBV20-1 and TRBJ2-5; a weak D match, TRBD1 (6 bases). Germline V CDR1 and CDR2: DFQATT, SNEGSKA (reference sequence). The CDR3 runs 15 residues. Trimming pared 3 bases from V and 0 bases from J, leaving 14 bases between.

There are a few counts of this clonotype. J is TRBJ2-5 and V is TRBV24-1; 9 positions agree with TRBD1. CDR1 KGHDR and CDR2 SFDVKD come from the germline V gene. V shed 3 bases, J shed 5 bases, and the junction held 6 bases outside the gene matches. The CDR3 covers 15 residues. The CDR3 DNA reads TGTGCCACCAGTGATGGCGGGACAGGGAGGGAGACCCAGTACTTC. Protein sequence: CATSDGGTGRETQYF.

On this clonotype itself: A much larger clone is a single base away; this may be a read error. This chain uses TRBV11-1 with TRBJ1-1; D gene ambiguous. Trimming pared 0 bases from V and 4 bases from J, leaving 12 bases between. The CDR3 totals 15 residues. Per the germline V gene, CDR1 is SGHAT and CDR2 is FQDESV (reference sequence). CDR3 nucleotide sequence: TGTGCCAGCAGCTTAGCGGTGGGTGGTACCACTGAAGCTTTCTTT. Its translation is CASSLAVGGTTEAFF.

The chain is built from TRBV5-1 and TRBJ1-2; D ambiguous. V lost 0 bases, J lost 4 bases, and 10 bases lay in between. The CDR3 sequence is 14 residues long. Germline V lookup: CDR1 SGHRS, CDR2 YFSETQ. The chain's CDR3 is CASSLDPSGYGYTF. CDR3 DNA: TGCGCCAGCAGCTTGGACCCTTCCGGCTATGGCTACACCTTC.

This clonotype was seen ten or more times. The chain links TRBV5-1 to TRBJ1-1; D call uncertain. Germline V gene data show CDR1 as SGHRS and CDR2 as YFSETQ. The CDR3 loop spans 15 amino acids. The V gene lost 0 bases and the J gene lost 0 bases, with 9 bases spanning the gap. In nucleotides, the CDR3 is TGCGCCAGCAGCTTGGAAAGGCCCTTGAACACTGAAGCTTTCTTT. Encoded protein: CASSLERPLNTEAFF. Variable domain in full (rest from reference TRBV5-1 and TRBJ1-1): KAGVTQTPRYLIKTRGQQVTLSCSPISGHRSVSWYQQTPGQGLQFLFEYFSETQRNKGNFPGRFSGRQFSNSRSEMNVSTLELGDSALYLCASSLERPLNTEAFFGQGTRLTVV.

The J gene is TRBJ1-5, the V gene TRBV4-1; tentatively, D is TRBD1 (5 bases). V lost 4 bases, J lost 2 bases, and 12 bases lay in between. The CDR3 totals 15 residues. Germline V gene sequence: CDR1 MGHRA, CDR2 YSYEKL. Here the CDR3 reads CASSPVGGGNQPQHF. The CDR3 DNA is TGCGCCAGCAGCCCTGTGGGGGGAGGCAATCAGCCCCAGCATTTT.

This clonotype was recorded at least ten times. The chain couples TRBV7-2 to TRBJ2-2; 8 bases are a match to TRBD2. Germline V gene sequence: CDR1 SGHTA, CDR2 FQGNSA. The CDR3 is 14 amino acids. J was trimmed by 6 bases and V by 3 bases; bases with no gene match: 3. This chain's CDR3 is CASSFPSGPGELFF. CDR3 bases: TGTGCCAGCAGCTTCCCTAGCGGGCCCGGGGAGCTGTTTTTT.

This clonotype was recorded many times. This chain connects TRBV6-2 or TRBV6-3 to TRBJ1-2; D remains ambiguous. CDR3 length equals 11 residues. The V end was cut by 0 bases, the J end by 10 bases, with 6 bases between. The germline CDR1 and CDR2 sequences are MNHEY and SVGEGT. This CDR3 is CASSYSVDYTF. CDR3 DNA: TGTGCCAGCAGTTACTCCGTGGACTACACCTTC.